The rows below give T cell receptor beta chains drawn from one sample of a study of spatial heterogeneity in lung cancer. TCRdb called the 5' RACE reads again in MiXCR, with one record for every CDR3 protein. This sample yields roughly 9,200 distinct CDR3 sequences, of which about a quarter are seen a single time; 3.9% belongs to the top ten. The input for sequencing was PBMCs, taken at follow-up. Source of these receptors: a female donor with early-stage non-small cell lung cancer. The CDR3 runs from the conserved cysteine through the conserved F or W. Each record gives: J gene, V gene, clone size, D gene, CDR3 DNA, CDR3 protein. The D gene is left open where the match is weak. Size is stated for part of the rows, as once, few or many counts, or as a class when the clone is expanded.

>TRBJ2-7|TRBV9|-|TRBD2
TGTGCCAGCAGCGTCGGGACTAGCGGGAGTGACGAGCAGTACTTC
CASSVGTSGSDEQYF
>TRBJ2-5|TRBV7-9|-|-
TGTGCCAGCAGCCCCTGGGACGAGACCCAGTACTTC
CASSPWDETQYF
>TRBJ2-1|TRBV20-1|-|TRBD2
TGCAGTGCTAGAGATCGCAGTGGTAGCGGGGGCAGCTCCTACAATGAGCAGTTCTTC
CSARDRSGSGGSSYNEQFF
>TRBJ1-1|TRBV29-1|medium-sized|-
TGCAGCGTTGAAGGGAGGGGGAACACTGAAGCTTTCTTT
CSVEGRGNTEAFF
>TRBJ1-5|TRBV20-1|-|TRBD1
TGCAGTGCTAGACGACCCGGGACAGGGGATCAGCCCCAGCATTTT
CSARRPGTGDQPQHF
>TRBJ2-3|TRBV7-2|-|-
TGTGCCAGCAGCTTCTACACAGATACGCAGTATTTT
CASSFYTDTQYF
>TRBJ1-1|TRBV19|medium-sized|-
TGTGCCAGTACCGCCAGGGCGAGTGTCACTGAAGCTTTCTTT
CASTARASVTEAFF
>TRBJ2-3|TRBV5-1|-|TRBD2
TGCGCCAGTCGAGGGAGCGGGACTACAGATACGCAGTATTTT
CASRGSGTTDTQYF
>TRBJ1-1|TRBV7-3|-|TRBD1
TGTGCCAGCAGCTTAACACAGGGGGCCTTGGCTTTCTTT
CASSLTQGALAFF
>TRBJ1-1|TRBV7-9|-|TRBD1
TGTGCCAGCAGCTTAGGGGACAGCGTCTGGGATACCAAACTTGAAGCTTTCTTT
CASSLGDSVWDTKLEAFF
>TRBJ2-5|TRBV10-3|-|TRBD2
TGTGCCATCAGTGACCCTAGCGGGAGTGAGACCCAGTACTTC
CAISDPSGSETQYF
>TRBJ2-1|TRBV4-2|medium-sized|TRBD2
TGTGCCAGCAGCCAAGGACTAGCGATTAGATACAATGAGCAGTTCTTC
CASSQGLAIRYNEQFF
>TRBJ2-7|TRBV7-2|-|TRBD1
TGTGCCAGCAGCCAGGGGACAGTCTACGAGCAGTACTTC
CASSQGTVYEQYF
>TRBJ2-1|TRBV27|-|TRBD2
TGTGCCAGCAGCAGGAGCGGGAAGGAGTTTAATGATCAGTTCTTC
CASSRSGKEFNDQFF
>TRBJ2-1|TRBV20-1|-|-
TGCAGTGCTAGAGATCCCCTTCCTCCCTACAATGAGCAGTTCTTC
CSARDPLPPYNEQFF
>TRBJ2-4|TRBV10-3|-|-
TGTGCCATCAGTGAGTCGAGTCTAGGGGGAAACATTCAGTACTTC
CAISESSLGGNIQYF
>TRBJ2-5|TRBV7-9|medium-sized|TRBD2
TGTGCCAGCAGCTCAAAGACTAGCTTTCAAGAGACCCAGTACTTC
CASSSKTSFQETQYF
>TRBJ1-1|TRBV7-9|-|-
TGTGCCAGCAGGAGGACGGAGATGGTACCAGCTTTCTTT
CASRRTEMVPAFF
>TRBJ1-6|TRBV20-1|few|TRBD1
TGCAGTGCTAAGGACAGGAGTAATAATTCACCCCTCCACTTT
CSAKDRSNNSPLHF
>TRBJ2-6|TRBV5-1|-|-
TGCGCCAGCTCACTCGTCGGCAGCTCTGGGGCCAACGTCCTGACTTTC
CASSLVGSSGANVLTF
>TRBJ2-7|TRBV5-6|medium-sized|TRBD1
TGTGCCAGCAGCTTGGGGGACAGATTCTACGAGCAGTACTTC
CASSLGDRFYEQYF
>TRBJ2-1|TRBV5-1|few|-
TGCGCCAGCAGCTTGGATTCCGGTAACAATGAGCAGTTCTTC
CASSLDSGNNEQFF
>TRBJ2-1|TRBV7-2|few|-
TGTGCCAGCAGCTACCGCTCGGGACAAAATAATGAGCAGTTCTTC
CASSYRSGQNNEQFF
>TRBJ1-1|TRBV28|-|-
TGTGCCAGCAGTTTAGGTGGTCTCATGAACACTGAAGCTTTCTTT
CASSLGGLMNTEAFF
>TRBJ2-7|TRBV3-1|medium-sized|TRBD1
TGTGCCAGCAGCCAAATGGGGACAGGGGTCAACGAGCAGTACTTC
CASSQMGTGVNEQYF
>TRBJ1-2|TRBV19|-|TRBD1
TGTGCCAGTAGTAGGACAGGGGCGCTGAACTATGGCTACACCTTC
CASSRTGALNYGYTF
>TRBJ2-7|TRBV20-1|-|TRBD2
TGCAGTGCTAGAGAGGGGACTAGCGGGAGAGACGAGCAGTACTTC
CSAREGTSGRDEQYF
>TRBJ2-3|TRBV18|-|-
TGTGCCAGCTCACCGTCAGGGGCAACAGATACGCAGTATTTT
CASSPSGATDTQYF
>TRBJ2-6|TRBV28|few|-
TGTGCCAGCAGTTCGGGAGTCTCTGGGGCCAACGTCCTGACTTTC
CASSSGVSGANVLTF
>TRBJ2-5|TRBV7-7|medium-sized|TRBD2
TGTGCCAGCAGCCGCGGACTAGCGGGAGTAGAGACCCAGTACTTC
CASSRGLAGVETQYF
>TRBJ2-7|TRBV7-6|-|TRBD1
TGTGCCAGCAGCTCAGCACCCGGGACAGGGGCCTACGAGCAGTACTTC
CASSSAPGTGAYEQYF
>TRBJ2-3|TRBV29-1|-|TRBD1
TGCAGCGTCCACGGGACAGGGGGAGCAGATACGCAGTATTTT
CSVHGTGGADTQYF
>TRBJ2-1|TRBV5-1|few|-
TGCGCCAGCAGCTTGTCGGCGATCTACAATGAGCAGTTCTTC
CASSLSAIYNEQFF
>TRBJ1-5|TRBV7-9|few|-
TGTGCCAGCAGCTTAACGTCGGAGCCCCAGCATTTT
CASSLTSEPQHF
>TRBJ2-1|TRBV5-4|-|TRBD2
TGTGCCAGCAGCCCCGGACTAGAGGGCAATGAGCAGTTCTTC
CASSPGLEGNEQFF
>TRBJ2-6|TRBV25-1|medium-sized|-
TGTGCCAGCAGGGGCTCTGGGGCCAACGTCCTGACTTTC
CASRGSGANVLTF
>TRBJ2-7|TRBV12-3/TRBV12-4|-|TRBD1
TGTGCCAGCAGCCCCGACAGGGGGAACCTCCGAGGCGAGCAGTACTTC
CASSPDRGNLRGEQYF
>TRBJ2-6|TRBV7-9|medium-sized|-
TGTGCCAGCAAGCCAAAGGGTTCCTCTGGGGCCAACGTCCTGACTTTC
CASKPKGSSGANVLTF
>TRBJ2-2|TRBV30|few|-
TGTGCCCGGACTGGTCTGGGGGCCGGGGAGCTGTTTTTT
CARTGLGAGELFF
>TRBJ2-1|TRBV6-1|medium-sized|-
TGTGCCAGCATACGGCGGGAAAGGAATGAGCAGTTCTTC
CASIRRERNEQFF
>TRBJ1-5|TRBV28|medium-sized|-
TGTGCCAGTGCTTCGGACAGCCTTTATCAGCCCCAGCATTTT
CASASDSLYQPQHF
>TRBJ2-3|TRBV7-2|medium-sized|TRBD2
TGTGCCAGCAGCCCCATAGCGGGGGATGCAGATACGCAGTATTTT
CASSPIAGDADTQYF
>TRBJ2-3|TRBV28|-|-
TGTGCCAGCAGTTTAACCGCAAGCACAGATACGCAGTATTTT
CASSLTASTDTQYF
>TRBJ2-7|TRBV29-1|few|TRBD2
TGCAGCCCGGGCGAGGGAGGGGTGGAGGAGTACTTC
CSPGEGGVEEYF
>TRBJ2-5|TRBV6-2/TRBV6-3|medium-sized|-
TGTGCCAGCAGTGCAGGACAGCAAGAGACCCAGTACTTC
CASSAGQQETQYF
>TRBJ2-1|TRBV18|-|TRBD2
TGTGCCAGCTCACCACCCACGGGAGGGCTTAATGAGCAGTTCTTC
CASSPPTGGLNEQFF
>TRBJ2-5|TRBV7-9|few|TRBD2
TGTGCCAGCAGCCCCCCGGGACTAGCGGAGCAAGAGACCCAGTACTTC
CASSPPGLAEQETQYF
>TRBJ2-7|TRBV30|-|TRBD2
TGTGCCTGGAGTAGACTTCGGCTAGCGGGCTCCTACGAGCAGTACTTC
CAWSRLRLAGSYEQYF
>TRBJ2-2|TRBV6-5|medium-sized|-
TGTGCCAGCAGTTTTAACAGACGCACCGGGGAGCTGTTTTTT
CASSFNRRTGELFF
>TRBJ2-3|TRBV28|-|-
TGTGCCAGCAGTTCCCCGGGGACAGATACGCAGTATTTT
CASSSPGTDTQYF